Listed below are T cell receptor beta chains from one sample, sequenced in a study of blood T cell repertoires in COVID-19. Produced via immunoSEQ multiplex PCR; TCRdb's table is partial and in-frame only. Of some 130,000 clones in the sample, around nine tenths are singletons; the top ten hold less than 2.5%. Sequencing used PBMCs or T cells enriched from blood (not recorded which). The source is a woman in her forties or fifties who had recovered from COVID-19. Each CDR3 is given with its conserved first and last residue. A D gene is named only where the DNA matches it firmly. Size tells how often a clone was seen (once, few, many) or the class of an expanded clone, and some rows leave it out.

clone_size	d_call	j_call	v_call	cdr3_nt	cdr3_aa
few	NA	TRBJ2-7	TRBV12-3/TRBV12-4	TGTGCCAGCACTTTGACAGGTTACGAGCAGTACTTC	CASTLTGYEQYF
NA	TRBD1	TRBJ2-5	TRBV7-6	TGTGCCAGCAGCTTAGTTTCGGACAGGGGGAGAGAGACCCAGTACTTC	CASSLVSDRGRETQYF
once	TRBD2	TRBJ2-5	TRBV10-3	TGTGCCATCAGCAGACTAGCGGGGGGGACCCCGGGGGAGACCCAGTACTTC	CAISRLAGGTPGETQYF
once	TRBD2	TRBJ2-5	TRBV11-2	TGTGCCAGCTTGGGACCACTAGCGGGGATAGGAGAGACCCAGTACTTC	CASLGPLAGIGETQYF
NA	NA	TRBJ1-3	TRBV6-2/TRBV6-3	TGTGCCAGCAGTGCCCCGGAGGGCTCTGGAAACACCATATATTTT	CASSAPEGSGNTIYF
NA	TRBD2	TRBJ2-3	TRBV6-5	TGTGCCAGCAGTCGGACTAGAGGGGCAGATACGCAGTATTTT	CASSRTRGADTQYF
NA	NA	TRBJ1-2	TRBV3-1/TRBV3-2	TGTGCCAGCAGCCACCTGTCCACCTTC	CASSHLSTF
NA	NA	TRBJ2-7	TRBV7-8	TGTGCCAGCAGCTTCGCCGGGGATACCGAGCAGTACTTC	CASSFAGDTEQYF
NA	TRBD2	TRBJ2-5	TRBV27	TGTGCCAGCAGGACTAGCGGGGGAGAGACCCAGTACTTC	CASRTSGGETQYF
NA	TRBD1	TRBJ1-2	TRBV5-6	TGTGCCAGCAGCTTGGCCACTAGTCCACAGGGGGCGCGAGGCTACACCTTC	CASSLATSPQGARGYTF
once	NA	TRBJ1-1	TRBV7-9	TGTGCCAGCAGCTTACGTCAGGTAGAAAACACTGAAGCTTTCTTT	CASSLRQVENTEAFF
NA	NA	TRBJ2-7	TRBV7-9	TGTGCCAGCGGAACTCGGGAAAACTACGAGCAGTACTTC	CASGTRENYEQYF
NA	TRBD1	TRBJ2-7	TRBV30	TGTGCCTGGAGTGTAAGTGGGACAGGGGGTTCCGAGCAGTACTTC	CAWSVSGTGGSEQYF
once	NA	TRBJ2-7	TRBV11-2	TGTGCCAGCAGCCCGACTCAATACGAGCAGTACTTC	CASSPTQYEQYF
NA	NA	TRBJ2-7	TRBV5-1	TGCGCCAGCAGCTCCTCTGGGGCCGTAGCCTACGAGCAGTACTTC	CASSSSGAVAYEQYF
NA	TRBD2	TRBJ2-2	TRBV4-1	TGCGCCAGCAGCCACACTAGCGGGGGCACCGGGGAGCTGTTTTTT	CASSHTSGGTGELFF
NA	NA	TRBJ2-1	TRBV6-1	TGTGCCAGCAGTGCGGGGGACCCCGCTCCGTACAATGAGCAGTTCTTC	CASSAGDPAPYNEQFF
few	TRBD1	TRBJ1-1	TRBV19	TGTGCCAGCAACCGGCCGGGACAGCACAAGTCGGGTGAAGCTTTCTTT	CASNRPGQHKSGEAFF
NA	TRBD2	TRBJ2-2	TRBV19	TGTGCCAGTAGTTGGCTAGCGGGGGACCGGAACACCGGGGAGCTGTTTTTT	CASSWLAGDRNTGELFF
NA	NA	TRBJ1-3	TRBV9	TGTGCCAGCAGCGTAGGTCGAGTATCTGGAAACACCATATATTTT	CASSVGRVSGNTIYF
NA	NA	TRBJ1-2	TRBV19	TGTGCCGTCCGGGGAAGGGAAACAAACTATGGCTACACCTTC	CAVRGRETNYGYTF
NA	NA	TRBJ2-3	TRBV27	TGTGCCAGCAGTGGGGCCCTGTTGGATACGCAGTATTTT	CASSGALLDTQYF